What follows are 30 T cell receptor beta chains derived from one specimen sequenced in a study of T cells in Graves' hyperthyroidism and ophthalmopathy. Using RNA transcripts as the source, TCR beta CDR3 regions were amplified. HTBI primers were employed in a first-round RT-PCR of the TCR CDR3. One entry per CDR3 protein results from TCRdb running MiXCR on the multiplex PCR reads. The sample has hundreds of thousands of distinct CDR3 sequences, about a sixth seen once; the top ten hold about 3.5%. What was sequenced was blood. These receptors all come from a woman in her forties with Graves' ophthalmopathy.

The chain combines TRBV5-1 with TRBJ2-5; 8 bases fit TRBD2. J was trimmed by 5 bases and V by 4 bases; bases with no gene match: 10. The CDR3 extends over 15 amino acids. Germline CDR1 reads SGHRS; CDR2 reads YFSETQ. The CDR3, as DNA: TGCGCCAGCAGCAGCCCCCAGCGGGGGTGGGAGACCCAGTACTTC. Protein: CASSSPQRGWETQYF.

The chain links TRBV5-1 to TRBJ2-6; 10 bases are a match to TRBD1. This CDR3 spans 17 amino acids. Germline-derived CDR1 and CDR2 are SGHRS and YFSETQ. V was pared by 5 bases and J by 0 bases, with 5 bases of the junction left unmatched. The CDR3 region is CASRTGGGFSGANVLTF. The CDR3 DNA reads as TGCGCCAGCAGGACAGGGGGCGGATTCTCTGGGGCCAACGTCCTGACTTTC.

J is TRBJ2-7 and V is TRBV6-2 or TRBV6-3, with 7 bases that match TRBD2. Losses at the gene ends were 6 bases for V and 2 bases for J; bases not matched to a gene: 10. In germline, CDR1 is MNHEY, CDR2 SVGEGT. The CDR3 contains 15 residues. CDR3 region: CASSPRGVGAYEQYF. The CDR3 coding sequence is TGTGCCAGCAGCCCCCGGGGGGTAGGGGCCTACGAGCAGTACTTC.

This chain joins TRBV14 and TRBJ2-3; 11 bases align to TRBD2. The CDR3 is 15 amino acids. Looked up from germline, CDR1 is SGHDN and CDR2 is FVKESK. The V segment lost 5 bases and the J segment 4 bases; nucleotides outside the gene matches: 5. For the CDR3, the DNA is TGTGCCAGCAGCTTACTAGCGGGAGTACCAGATACGCAGTATTTT. Translated: CASSLLAGVPDTQYF.

This clonotype has a count of ten or more. The chain joins TRBV18 to TRBJ2-6; 13 nucleotides agree with TRBD2. Per the germline V gene, CDR1 is KGHSH and CDR2 is LQKENI. The CDR3 consists of 17 residues. Losses at the gene ends were 4 bases for V and 4 bases for J; bases not matched to a gene: 4. CDR3 amino acids: CASSRTSGSPGANVLTF. The DNA of the CDR3 is TGTGCCAGCTCACGGACTAGCGGGAGCCCCGGGGCCAACGTCCTGACTTTC.

This clonotype was picked up a small number of times. The chain recombines TRBV7-2 with TRBJ2-1; 11 nucleotides align to TRBD2. Per germline, CDR1 SGHTA and CDR2 FQGNSA. V was pared by 0 bases and J by 6 bases, with 10 bases of the junction left unmatched. The CDR3 has 18 residues. CDR3 sequence (DNA): TGTGCCAGCAGCTTAGCATACGGGACTAGCGGAGCCCTCAATGAGCAGTTCTTC. As protein: CASSLAYGTSGALNEQFF.

This clonotype was picked up many times. The chain uses TRBV5-1 and TRBJ2-2; D is ambiguous. V was pared by 0 bases and J by 3 bases, with 6 bases between. Germline V lookup: CDR1 SGHRS, CDR2 YFSETQ. This CDR3 spans 14 amino acids. CDR3 nucleotide sequence: TGCGCCAGCAGCTTGGGAAGAGACACCGGGGAGCTGTTTTTT. This translates into CASSLGRDTGELFF. Variable domain in full (rest from reference TRBV5-1 and TRBJ2-2): KAGVTQTPRYLIKTRGQQVTLSCSPISGHRSVSWYQQTPGQGLQFLFEYFSETQRNKGNFPGRFSGRQFSNSRSEMNVSTLELGDSALYLCASSLGRDTGELFFGEGSRLTVL.

This rearrangement joins TRBV14 to TRBJ2-5; D uncertain. Trimming left V 3 bases short and J 5 bases short, with 19 bases between. CDR3 length: 16 residues. Germline V lookup: CDR1 SGHDN, CDR2 FVKESK. The CDR3 reads CASSHTPRRFLETQYF. In DNA form, the CDR3 reads TGTGCCAGCAGCCACACCCCGCGCCGCTTTCTGGAGACCCAGTACTTC.

This clonotype was counted ten times or more. This sequence joins TRBV6-1 and TRBJ1-1; D remains unclear. The CDR3 length is 13 residues. The V and J ends lost 6 bases and 0 bases respectively, with 8 bases between them. The germline V gene encodes CDR1 MNHNS and CDR2 SASEGT. Here the CDR3 DNA reads TGTGCCAGCAGCGTGAGGATGAACACTGAAGCTTTCTTT. Its translation is CASSVRMNTEAFF.

The rearrangement joins TRBV5-1 to TRBJ2-1; TRBD2 agrees at 7 bases. J lost 7 bases, V lost 4 bases, and 14 bases had no gene match. This CDR3 is 16 amino acids long. Germline CDR1 SGHRS, CDR2 YFSETQ. CDR3 bases: TGCGCCAGCAGCCGCTCGGGTAGCGGGTGGGCGAATGAGCAGTTCTTC. This gives the protein CASSRSGSGWANEQFF.

The chain combines TRBV20-1 with TRBJ1-2; D gene unclear. CDR1 and CDR2 (germline): DFQATT, SNEGSKA (reference sequence). The CDR3 has 13 residues. V lost 5 bases and J 3 bases, leaving 13 bases between the germline ends. The CDR3 region has the DNA TGCAGTGCTGACCGTGATGGGGACTATGGCTACACCTTC. Amino acids: CSADRDGDYGYTF.

The genes are TRBV2 and TRBJ2-3, with TRBD2 matching 9 bases. CDR3 length: 14 amino acids. The germline gives CDR1 SNHLY, CDR2 FYNNEI. J was trimmed by 5 bases and V by 5 bases; bases with no gene match: 5. In DNA form, the CDR3 reads TGTGCCAGCAGTACTGTAGCGGGAGTAGATACGCAGTATTTT. It yields the protein CASSTVAGVDTQYF. The full variable domain, completed using reference TRBV2 and TRBJ2-3, is EPEVTQTPSHQVTQMGQEVILRCVPISNHLYFYWYRQILGQKVEFLVSFYNNEISEKSEIFDDQFSVERPDGSNFTLKIRSTKLEDSAMYFCASSTVAGVDTQYFGPGTRLTVL.

This chain links TRBV20-1 with TRBJ1-2; D might be TRBD1 (5 bases). There are 14 residues in the CDR3. The V and J ends lost 6 bases and 4 bases respectively, with 18 bases between them. CDR1 is DFQATT and CDR2 is SNEGSKA in the germline V gene (reference sequence). CDR3 loop: CSASHQTALYGYTF. CDR3 coding DNA: TGCAGTGCCTCCCACCAGACAGCCCTCTATGGCTACACCTTC.

CDR3 in amino acids: CASMNRDPSYEQYF. CDR3 nucleotide sequence: TGTGCCAGCATGAACAGGGATCCCTCCTACGAGCAGTACTTC. The rearrangement joins TRBV6-1 to TRBJ2-7; tentatively, D is TRBD1 (6 bases). CDR1 is MNHNS and CDR2 is SASEGT in the germline V gene. The CDR3 has 14 residues. V was pared by 7 bases and J by 0 bases, with 13 bases between.

V and J are TRBV6-1 and TRBJ2-1; 11 positions match TRBD2. The CDR3 totals 12 residues. With 10 bases clipped from V and 9 bases from J, the junction kept 5 bases outside the gene matches. Germline values: CDR1 MNHNS, CDR2 SASEGT. CDR3 sequence reads: CAITGLAGEQFF. CDR3 bases: TGTGCCATAACTGGACTAGCGGGTGAGCAGTTCTTC.

The chain uses TRBV4-1 and TRBJ1-6; TRBD1 matches at 7 bases. The germline gives CDR1 MGHRA, CDR2 YSYEKL. The CDR3 has 15 residues. Unmatched junction bases numbered 8, after V lost 5 bases and J lost 7 bases. The CDR3 DNA reads TGCGCCAGCAGCAACAGACAGGGTACAAATTCACCCCTCCACTTT. This sequence encodes CASSNRQGTNSPLHF.

This clonotype was seen only a few times. The chain employs TRBV2 and TRBJ1-1; D gene ambiguous. Germline V CDR1 and CDR2: SNHLY, FYNNEI. The V end lost 6 bases, the J end lost 7 bases, and 12 bases lay between the germline ends. The CDR3 is 12 amino acids. The CDR3 nucleotides read TGTGCCAGCAGGGCAGATGAACTTGAAGCTTTCTTT. Its protein product is CASRADELEAFF. The full variable domain, completed using reference TRBV2 and TRBJ1-1, is EPEVTQTPSHQVTQMGQEVILRCVPISNHLYFYWYRQILGQKVEFLVSFYNNEISEKSEIFDDQFSVERPDGSNFTLKIRSTKLEDSAMYFCASRADELEAFFGQGTRLTVV.

The gene calls are TRBV25-1 and TRBJ1-3; D may be TRBD1 (5 bases). V was trimmed by 1 base and J by 3 bases, leaving 10 bases between them. The CDR3 is 15 residues long. The germline gives CDR1 MGHDK, CDR2 SYGVNS. CDR3 region: CASSESGRDGNTIYF. CDR3 sequence (DNA): TGTGCCAGCAGTGAATCGGGCAGGGATGGAAACACCATATATTTT.

In this sample, this clonotype turned up many times. The V call is TRBV20-1, the J call TRBJ1-1, with unresolved D. Looked up from germline, CDR1 is DFQATT and CDR2 is SNEGSKA (reference sequence). V shed 1 base and J shed 4 bases, with 13 bases lying between them. The CDR3 has 14 amino acids. The CDR3 sequence: CSARGSSVGTEAFF. CDR3 bases: TGCAGTGCTAGAGGATCATCAGTGGGCACTGAAGCTTTCTTT.

The chain combines TRBV19 with TRBJ2-1, with TRBD1 matching over 7 bases. The CDR3 has 12 residues. With V trimmed by 5 bases and J by 6 bases, 1 base remained unmatched. Germline lookup yields CDR1 LNHDA and CDR2 SQIVND (reference sequence). CDR3 region: CASSDRANEQFF. The CDR3 nucleotides read TGTGCCAGTAGTGACAGGGCCAATGAGCAGTTCTTC. Variable domain in full (rest from reference TRBV19 and TRBJ2-1): DGGITQSPKYLFRKEGQNVTLSCEQNLNHDAMYWYRQDPGQGLRLIYYSQIVNDFQKGDIAEGYSVSREKKESFPLTVTSAQKNPTAFYLCASSDRANEQFFGPGTRLTVL.

V is TRBV5-1 and J is TRBJ1-3, with 8 bases matching TRBD1. Germline-derived CDR1 and CDR2 are SGHRS and YFSETQ. The CDR3 length is 15 residues. With V trimmed by 5 bases and J by 4 bases, 8 bases remained unmatched. In DNA, the CDR3 is TGCGCCAGCAGACACCACGGACAGGGAGGAAACACCATATATTTT. It codes for CASRHHGQGGNTIYF.

This clonotype has ten or more counts. The CDR3 protein is CASSLTGESYNEQFF. For the CDR3, the DNA is TGTGCCAGCAGCCTTACAGGGGAGTCCTACAATGAGCAGTTCTTC. This chain links TRBV7-9 with TRBJ2-1; the match to TRBD1 covers 7 bases. CDR3 size: 15 residues. Trimming removed 5 bases from V and 1 base from J; junction bases left unmatched: 5. Germline V lookup: CDR1 SEHNR, CDR2 FQNEAQ (reference sequence).

This clonotype was detected many times. The gene calls are TRBV20-1 and TRBJ2-1; TRBD1 is a possible D gene (5 bases). CDR3 size: 15 residues. Per germline, CDR1 DFQATT and CDR2 SNEGSKA (reference sequence). V gave up 3 bases and J gave up 2 bases, with 14 bases separating them. CDR3 region: CSASSTGGTYNEQFF. The CDR3, as DNA: TGCAGTGCTAGTTCCACAGGTGGCACCTACAATGAGCAGTTCTTC.

J is TRBJ1-5 and V is TRBV19; D possibly corresponds to TRBD1 (5 bases). Germline CDR1 and CDR2: LNHDA and SQIVND (reference sequence). CDR3 length: 15 residues. V shed 7 bases and J shed 2 bases, with 15 bases lying between them. The CDR3 is CASKGERTGNQPQHF. Written as DNA, the CDR3 is TGTGCCAGTAAAGGGGAACGAACCGGCAATCAGCCCCAGCATTTT.

This clonotype was detected only a few times. This chain connects TRBV6-1 to TRBJ1-2, with TRBD1 matching 8 bases. CDR1 and CDR2 from the germline V gene are MNHNS and SASEGT. This CDR3 comprises 13 residues. V lost 7 bases to trimming and J lost 4 bases; unmatched junction nucleotides: 5. Written as DNA, the CDR3 is TGTGCCAGCACTCTGGGACAGGTCTATGGCTACACCTTC. Translation gives CASTLGQVYGYTF.

This clonotype was seen repeatedly, ten times or more. CDR3 loop: CASGVAASGRPGTQYF. The CDR3 bases are TGTGCCAGCGGCGTAGCGGCTAGCGGGAGGCCTGGTACGCAGTATTTT. J is TRBJ2-3 and V is TRBV11-2; 11 nucleotides line up with TRBD2. The ends lost 8 bases at V and 8 bases at J; junction bases unmatched: 15. This CDR3 is built from 16 residues. Germline loops: CDR1 SGHAT, CDR2 FQNNGV.

This clonotype was observed a handful of times. This chain links TRBV7-9 with TRBJ2-5; the D call may be TRBD1 or TRBD2 (5 bases each). Germline loops: CDR1 SEHNR, CDR2 FQNEAQ (reference sequence). V was pared by 5 bases and J by 2 bases, with 15 bases between. The CDR3 length is 15 residues. The CDR3 region has the DNA TGTGCCAGCAGCCCCGGGGCCCTAGCACAAGAGACCCAGTACTTC. As protein: CASSPGALAQETQYF.

The table lists this clonotype with many counts. This chain joins TRBV20-1 and TRBJ1-3; D is unclear. The germline V gene has CDR1 DFQATT and CDR2 SNEGSKA (reference sequence). The CDR3 extends over 13 amino acids. Trimming removed 5 bases from V and 5 bases from J, with 13 bases in between. CDR3 coding DNA: TGCAGTGCTCGGACCGACTCCCGAAACACCATATATTTT. Amino acid sequence: CSARTDSRNTIYF.

In this sample, this clonotype turned up a few times. The chain joins TRBV6-4 to TRBJ2-2; the D gene is possibly TRBD2 (5 bases). CDR3 size: 14 residues. Germline CDR1 is MRHNA and CDR2 is SNTAGT. The V gene lost 3 bases and the J gene lost 3 bases, with 8 bases spanning the gap. This chain's CDR3 is CASSERADTGELFF. The CDR3 DNA reads as TGTGCCAGCAGTGAGAGGGCTGACACCGGGGAGCTGTTTTTT.

This chain connects TRBV28 to TRBJ1-2; D might be TRBD1 (6 bases). V lost 2 bases to trimming and J lost 7 bases, with 17 bases between them. The CDR3 totals 15 residues. CDR1 and CDR2 (germline): MDHEN, SYDVKM. In nucleotides, the CDR3 is TGTGCCAGCAGTTTACCTGAGGCGGGGGGCCGTGGCTACACCTTC. It yields the protein CASSLPEAGGRGYTF.